This T cell receptor beta chain originates from a study of early T cells in non-severe SARS-CoV-2 infection. Study at large: Alpha and beta chains were unpaired, from unsorted whole-blood bulk RNA.

About this clonotype: Its antigen is currently unknown.

The study, taken as a whole, reports: VDJdb matching skewed toward anti-spike CD8 responses, missing private and CD4 specificities.

CDR1 and CDR2 (germline): LNHDA, SQIVND (reference sequence). The length of the CDR3 is 15 residues. V was cut by 7 bases and J by 2 bases, with 16 bases left in between. Attached unique molecular identifiers marked individual cDNA molecules. TCRdb fed the 5' RACE reads into MiXCR, producing one record per CDR3 protein. The repertoire holds some 45,000 distinct CDR3 sequences, with roughly 7% as singletons. This clonotype was sampled from an adult who was a healthcare worker with PCR-confirmed SARS-CoV-2 infection or an uninfected control (not recorded which). Sequenced: whole blood. The chain is built from TRBV19 and TRBJ2-3; no clear D. The CDR3 DNA sequence: TGTGCCAGTACAGTATCGTGGGGAAACACAGATACGCAGTATTTT. This sequence encodes CASTVSWGNTDTQYF.